The rows below give T cell receptor beta chains drawn from one sample of a study of T-cell memory formation after mild COVID-19. TCRdb re-derived calls from the 5' RACE reads in MiXCR, one entry per CDR3 protein. This table has approximately 190,000 distinct CDR3 sequences, around 20% appearing once. Input material: PBMCs or a T cell subset sorted from them (not recorded which). The receptors shown here come from an adult woman who had mild COVID-19 (a few samples of this study predate the infection). Cell type and time point are not known. The CDR3 runs from the conserved cysteine through the conserved F or W. D genes are given only for firm matches. Clone size is shown for a subset of rows, as once, few, many or a class of expanded clone.

>TRBJ1-5|NA|TRBV5-1|NA
TGCGCCAGCAGCCCCGGGGAGGGTTTGGAGCGAAGCAATCAGCCCCAGCATTTT
CASSPGEGLERSNQPQHF
>TRBJ1-1|NA|TRBV5-1|few
TGCGCCAGCAGCTTGCTAGGCAGGCCGATTGAAGCTTTCTTT
CASSLLGRPIEAFF
>TRBJ1-2|NA|TRBV2|few
TGTGCCAGCACCATAATGACAGGCGCCGGTCACTACACCTTC
CASTIMTGAGHYTF
>TRBJ2-6|NA|TRBV6-2/TRBV6-3|few
TGTGCCAGCAGTTACATACCCCGACCCTCTGGGGCCAACGTCCTGACTTTC
CASSYIPRPSGANVLTF
>TRBJ2-5|TRBD1|TRBV7-9|few
TGTGCCAGCAGCCTTGGACAGGGACAGGAGACCCAGTACTTC
CASSLGQGQETQYF
>TRBJ1-4|NA|TRBV20-1|many
TGCAGTGGCTTTACCAATGAAAAACTGTTTTTT
CSGFTNEKLFF
>TRBJ2-7|TRBD1|TRBV6-5|NA
TGTGCCAGCATCGGCCAGGGGGACGCTTCCTCCTACGAGCAGTACTTC
CASIGQGDASSYEQYF
>TRBJ2-7|NA|TRBV16|NA
TGTGCCAGCAGCCAATCGATCCAGACCTACGAGCAGTACTTC
CASSQSIQTYEQYF
>TRBJ2-5|TRBD1|TRBV11-2|few
TGTGCCAGCAGCGGACGGACAGGGGGTTGGAAGGAGACCCAGTACTTC
CASSGRTGGWKETQYF
>TRBJ2-5|TRBD2|TRBV6-5|NA
TGTGCCAGCAGTTATGCGGGAGCGGGGGAGACCCAGTACTTC
CASSYAGAGETQYF
>TRBJ1-1|NA|TRBV19|once
TGTGCCAGTTTGAACACTGAAGCTTTCTTT
CASLNTEAFF
>TRBJ2-5|NA|TRBV12-3/TRBV12-4|NA
TGTGCCAGCAGCCGACCCCCGGCGGTTCCGTACCAAGAGACCCAGTACTTC
CASSRPPAVPYQETQYF
>TRBJ1-1|TRBD1|TRBV12-3/TRBV12-4|many
TGTGCCAGCACCCCGACAGGGGTAGGCACTGAAGCTTTCTTT
CASTPTGVGTEAFF
>TRBJ1-3|NA|TRBV20-1|few
TGCAGTGCTAGGCCAGGGTCCCGCTACTCTGGAAACACCATATATTTT
CSARPGSRYSGNTIYF
>TRBJ2-3|TRBD2|TRBV10-3|few
TGTGCCATCGCCCCGGCGGGGGGCACAGATACGCAGTATTTT
CAIAPAGGTDTQYF
>TRBJ2-1|NA|TRBV5-8|NA
TGTGCCAGCAGCGCTACAGGGAAGACCTCCTACAATGAGCAGTTCTTC
CASSATGKTSYNEQFF
>TRBJ1-1|NA|TRBV12-3/TRBV12-4|few
TGTGCCAGCAGAACCCTAGGACGGGGGTACACTGAAGCTTTCTTT
CASRTLGRGYTEAFF
>TRBJ2-5|TRBD2|TRBV24-1|few
TGTGCCACCAGTGAAGCGGGAACGGGACGCGAAAAGACCCAGTACTTC
CATSEAGTGREKTQYF
>TRBJ1-2|NA|TRBV20-1|NA
TGCAGTGCCCCCACGATACTGCCTTCTCCGGGGGGCTACACCTTC
CSAPTILPSPGGYTF
>TRBJ1-6|NA|TRBV9|few
TGTGCCAGCAGCCCAAGATGGGGGGGCAATTCACCCCTCCACTTT
CASSPRWGGNSPLHF
>TRBJ2-7|NA|TRBV5-1|many
TGCGCCAGCAGCGCAACAGCCTCCTACGAGCAGTACTTC
CASSATASYEQYF
>TRBJ2-1|NA|TRBV12-5|NA
TGTGCTAGTGGCTTATCTGGGGGGAGATGGGATGAGCAGTTCTTC
CASGLSGGRWDEQFF
>TRBJ2-5|NA|TRBV7-2|few
TGTGCCAGCAGCCCCCCCTGGGGATTCCCGGGTGGAGAGACCCAGTACTTC
CASSPPWGFPGGETQYF
>TRBJ1-2|TRBD1|TRBV27|NA
TGTGCCAGCAGTCCCGGACAGGGTCAAGATGGCTACACCTTC
CASSPGQGQDGYTF
>TRBJ2-7|TRBD2|TRBV7-6|many
TGTGCCAGCAGCTTAGGGGCGGGAGCTGACGAGCAGTACTTC
CASSLGAGADEQYF
>TRBJ1-1|NA|TRBV7-3|NA
TGTGCCAGCAGCTTAAGTGCTAACAGTGAAGCTTTCTTT
CASSLSANSEAFF
>TRBJ2-1|TRBD2|TRBV2|NA
TGTGCCAGCAGTGAAGTGGAACTAGCGGGAGGGGGAAATGAGCAGTTCTTC
CASSEVELAGGGNEQFF
>TRBJ1-1|NA|TRBV9|NA
TGTGCCAGCAGCGTAGGACAGGTGAACACTGAAGCTTTCTTT
CASSVGQVNTEAFF
>TRBJ1-2|NA|TRBV6-5|few
TGTGCCAGCAGTTTACAGGGTTCTCCCGGCTACACCTTC
CASSLQGSPGYTF
>TRBJ2-5|TRBD1|TRBV5-4|NA
TGTGCCAGCAGCCGTCCCGGGACAGGGGAAGAGACCCAGTACTTC
CASSRPGTGEETQYF
>TRBJ2-2|NA|TRBV11-2|many
TGTGCCAGCAGCCCCTTACCGGGGAGCACCGGGGAGCTGTTTTTT
CASSPLPGSTGELFF
>TRBJ1-5|NA|TRBV20-1|few
TGCAGTGCTACAGGGTCTAGCAATCAGCCCCAGCATTTT
CSATGSSNQPQHF
>TRBJ2-7|NA|TRBV7-2|NA
TGTGCCAGCAGCCCGCGGGACGGACCCTACGAGCAGTACTTC
CASSPRDGPYEQYF
>TRBJ2-1|NA|TRBV2|few
TGTGCCAGCGCCGGACCTCACGCGGGTGAGCAGTTCTTC
CASAGPHAGEQFF
>TRBJ2-3|TRBD2|TRBV5-4|few
TGTGCCAGCAGCCCACGGACTAGCGGCACAGATACGCAGTATTTT
CASSPRTSGTDTQYF
>TRBJ2-1|TRBD2|TRBV4-3|NA
TGCGCCAGCAGCCAAGATTGGGCTAGCGGGAGTAGAAGGTACAATGAGCAGTTCTTC
CASSQDWASGSRRYNEQFF
>TRBJ2-3|TRBD1|TRBV5-6|NA
TGTGCCAGCAGCCCCCTTTGGCATCAAGGACAGGTCACAGATACGCAGTATTTT
CASSPLWHQGQVTDTQYF
>TRBJ1-1|NA|TRBV6-6|few
TGTGCCAGCAGTTACGGGGACACCAGCCCCGTGAACACTGAAGCTTTCTTT
CASSYGDTSPVNTEAFF
>TRBJ2-7|NA|TRBV3-1|few
TGTGCCAGCAGTTTTGCGGACTACGAGCAGTACTTC
CASSFADYEQYF
>TRBJ1-1|NA|TRBV5-1|many
TGCGCCAGCAAAAATGGGGCAGGCGCCAACACTGAAGCTTTCTTT
CASKNGAGANTEAFF